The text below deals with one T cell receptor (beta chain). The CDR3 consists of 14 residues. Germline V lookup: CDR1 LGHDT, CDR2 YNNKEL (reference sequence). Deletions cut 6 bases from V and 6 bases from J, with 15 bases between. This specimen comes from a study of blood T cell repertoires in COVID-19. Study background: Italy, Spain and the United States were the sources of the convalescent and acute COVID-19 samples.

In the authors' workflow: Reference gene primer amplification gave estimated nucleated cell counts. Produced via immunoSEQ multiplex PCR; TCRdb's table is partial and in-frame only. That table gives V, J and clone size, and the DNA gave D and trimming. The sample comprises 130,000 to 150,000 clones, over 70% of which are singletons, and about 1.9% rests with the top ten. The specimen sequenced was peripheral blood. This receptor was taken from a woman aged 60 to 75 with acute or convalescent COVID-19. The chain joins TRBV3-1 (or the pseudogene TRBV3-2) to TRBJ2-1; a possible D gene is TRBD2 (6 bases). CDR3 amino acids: CASSPGLFVNEQFF. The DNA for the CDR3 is TGTGCCAGCAGTCCAGGACTATTTGTCAATGAGCAGTTCTTC.